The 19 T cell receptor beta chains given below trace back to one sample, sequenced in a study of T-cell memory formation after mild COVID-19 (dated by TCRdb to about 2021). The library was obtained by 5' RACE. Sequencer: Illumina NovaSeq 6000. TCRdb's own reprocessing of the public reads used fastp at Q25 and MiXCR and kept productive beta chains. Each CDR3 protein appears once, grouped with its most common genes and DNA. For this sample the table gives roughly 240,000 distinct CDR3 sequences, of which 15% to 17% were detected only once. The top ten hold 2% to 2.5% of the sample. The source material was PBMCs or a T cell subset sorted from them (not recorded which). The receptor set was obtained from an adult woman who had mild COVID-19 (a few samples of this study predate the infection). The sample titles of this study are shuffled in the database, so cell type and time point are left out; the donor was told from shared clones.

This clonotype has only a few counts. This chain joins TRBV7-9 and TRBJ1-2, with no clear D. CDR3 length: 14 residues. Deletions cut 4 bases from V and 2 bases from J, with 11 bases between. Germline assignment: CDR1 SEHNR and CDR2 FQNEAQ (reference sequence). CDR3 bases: TGTGCCAGCAGCTACTCGCCCGTCAACTATGGCTACACCTTC. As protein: CASSYSPVNYGYTF.

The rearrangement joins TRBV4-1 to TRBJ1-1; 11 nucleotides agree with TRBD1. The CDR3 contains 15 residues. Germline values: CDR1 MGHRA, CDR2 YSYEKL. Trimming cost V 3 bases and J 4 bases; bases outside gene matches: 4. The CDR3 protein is CASSHAGTGGTEAFF. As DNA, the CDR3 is TGCGCCAGCAGCCACGCCGGGACAGGGGGCACTGAAGCTTTCTTT.

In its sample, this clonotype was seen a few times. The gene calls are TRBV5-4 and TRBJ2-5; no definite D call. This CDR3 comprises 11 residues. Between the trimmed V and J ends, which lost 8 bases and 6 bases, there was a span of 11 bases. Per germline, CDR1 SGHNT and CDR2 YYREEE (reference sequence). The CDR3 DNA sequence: TGTGCCAGTACTGATTGGAAGACCCAGTACTTC. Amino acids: CASTDWKTQYF.

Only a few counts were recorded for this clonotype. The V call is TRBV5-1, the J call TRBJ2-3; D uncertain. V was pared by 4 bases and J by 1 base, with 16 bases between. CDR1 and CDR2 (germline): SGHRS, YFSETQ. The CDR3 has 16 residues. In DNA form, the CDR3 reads TGCGCCAGCAGCCCCCAGGCGACGGCTGGCACAGATACGCAGTATTTT. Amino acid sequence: CASSPQATAGTDTQYF.

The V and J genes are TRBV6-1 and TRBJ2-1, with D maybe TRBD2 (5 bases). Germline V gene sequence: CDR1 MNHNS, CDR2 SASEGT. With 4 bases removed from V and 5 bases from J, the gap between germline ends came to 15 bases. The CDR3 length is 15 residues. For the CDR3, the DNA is TGTGCCAGCAGTGTTGGCGGAGGCCTAGACAATGAGCAGTTCTTC. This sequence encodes CASSVGGGLDNEQFF.

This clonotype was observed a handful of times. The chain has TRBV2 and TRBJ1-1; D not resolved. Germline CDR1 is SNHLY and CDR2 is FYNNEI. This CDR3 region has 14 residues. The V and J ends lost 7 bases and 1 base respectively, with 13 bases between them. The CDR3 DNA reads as TGTGCCAGCATGGAGGGCGCAACGAACACTGAAGCTTTCTTT. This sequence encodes CASMEGATNTEAFF.

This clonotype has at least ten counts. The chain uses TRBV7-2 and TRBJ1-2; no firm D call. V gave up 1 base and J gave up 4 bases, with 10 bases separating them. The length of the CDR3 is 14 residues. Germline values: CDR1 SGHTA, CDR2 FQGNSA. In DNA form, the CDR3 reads TGTGCCAGCAGCTTAGGTCTGCAGGCCTATGGCTACACCTTC. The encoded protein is CASSLGLQAYGYTF.

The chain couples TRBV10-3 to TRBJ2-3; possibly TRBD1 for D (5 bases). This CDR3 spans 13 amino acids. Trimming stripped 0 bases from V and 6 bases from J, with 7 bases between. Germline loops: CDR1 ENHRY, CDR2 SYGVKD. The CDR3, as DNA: TGTGCCATCAGTGAGTCAAACAGGGATACGCAGTATTTT. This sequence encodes CAISESNRDTQYF.

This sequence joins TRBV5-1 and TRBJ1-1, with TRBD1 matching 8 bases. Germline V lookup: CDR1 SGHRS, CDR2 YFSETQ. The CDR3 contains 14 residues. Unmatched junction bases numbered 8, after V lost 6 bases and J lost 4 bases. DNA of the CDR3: TGCGCCAGCACACCTGACAGGGGAGGCACTGAAGCTTTCTTT. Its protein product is CASTPDRGGTEAFF.

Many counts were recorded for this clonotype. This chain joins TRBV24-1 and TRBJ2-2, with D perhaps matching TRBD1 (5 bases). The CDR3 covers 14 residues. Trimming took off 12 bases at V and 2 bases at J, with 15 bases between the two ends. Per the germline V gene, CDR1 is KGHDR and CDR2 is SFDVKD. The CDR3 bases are TGTGCCTCGCAGGGTTTTTCCAACACCGGGGAGCTGTTTTTT. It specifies CASQGFSNTGELFF.

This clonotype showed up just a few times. CDR3 in amino acids: CSAPSTGNTEAFF. Written as DNA, the CDR3 is TGCAGTGCTCCCTCGACTGGGAACACTGAAGCTTTCTTT. J is TRBJ1-1 and V is TRBV20-1, with unresolved D. Trimming removed 5 bases from V and 1 base from J, with 11 bases in between. CDR1 is DFQATT, CDR2 SNEGSKA, per germline (reference sequence). The CDR3 is 13 residues long.

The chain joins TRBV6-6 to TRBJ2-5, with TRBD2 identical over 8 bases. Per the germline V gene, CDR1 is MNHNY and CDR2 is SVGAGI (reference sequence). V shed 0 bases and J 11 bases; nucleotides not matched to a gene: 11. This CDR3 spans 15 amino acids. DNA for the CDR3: TGTGCCAGCAGTTACTCGATTACAGCGGGGGAGAATCAGTACTTC. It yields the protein CASSYSITAGENQYF.

The CDR3 here is CAITNTGGEAFF. The CDR3 DNA follows: TGTGCCATCACTAACACTGGAGGAGAAGCTTTCTTT. This chain joins TRBV10-3 and TRBJ1-1; D is unresolved. The CDR3 extends over 12 amino acids. Germline values: CDR1 ENHRY, CDR2 SYGVKD. V shed 7 bases and J shed 8 bases, with 14 bases lying between them.

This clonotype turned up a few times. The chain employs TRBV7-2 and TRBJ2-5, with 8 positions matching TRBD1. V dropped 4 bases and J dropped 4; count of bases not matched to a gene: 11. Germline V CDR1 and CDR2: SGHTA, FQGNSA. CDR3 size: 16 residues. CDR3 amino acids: CASSSAPTTGGETQYF. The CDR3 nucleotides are TGTGCCAGCAGCTCCGCACCTACTACAGGGGGAGAGACCCAGTACTTC.

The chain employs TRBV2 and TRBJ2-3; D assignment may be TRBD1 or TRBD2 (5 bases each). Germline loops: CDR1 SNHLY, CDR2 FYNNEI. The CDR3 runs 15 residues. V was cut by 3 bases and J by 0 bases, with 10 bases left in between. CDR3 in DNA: TGTGCCAGCAGTGATCGGGGCCTAAGCACAGATACGCAGTATTTT. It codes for CASSDRGLSTDTQYF. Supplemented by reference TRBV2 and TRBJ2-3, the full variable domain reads EPEVTQTPSHQVTQMGQEVILRCVPISNHLYFYWYRQILGQKVEFLVSFYNNEISEKSEIFDDQFSVERPDGSNFTLKIRSTKLEDSAMYFCASSDRGLSTDTQYFGPGTRLTVL.

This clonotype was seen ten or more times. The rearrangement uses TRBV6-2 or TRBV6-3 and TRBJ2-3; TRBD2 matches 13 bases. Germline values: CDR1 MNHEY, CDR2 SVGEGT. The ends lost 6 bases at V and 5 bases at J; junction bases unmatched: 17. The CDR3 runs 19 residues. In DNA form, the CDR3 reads TGTGCCAGCAGCCCTACTAGCGGGAGGGCCGGTTATGTGGAAGATACGCAGTATTTT. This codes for CASSPTSGRAGYVEDTQYF.

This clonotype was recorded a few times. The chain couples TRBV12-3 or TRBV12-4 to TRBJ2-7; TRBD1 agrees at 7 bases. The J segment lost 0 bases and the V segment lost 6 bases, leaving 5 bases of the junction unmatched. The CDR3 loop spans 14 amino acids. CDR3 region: CASRGQFSSYEQYF. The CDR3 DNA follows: TGTGCCAGCAGGGGACAGTTTAGCTCCTACGAGCAGTACTTC.

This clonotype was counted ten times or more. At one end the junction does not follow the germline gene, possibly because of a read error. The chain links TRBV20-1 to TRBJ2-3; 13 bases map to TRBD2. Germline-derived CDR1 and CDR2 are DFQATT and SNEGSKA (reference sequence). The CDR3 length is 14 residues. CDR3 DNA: TGCAGTGCTAGAGATCCGGGACTAGCGGGGTTTAGGCATTTT. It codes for CSARDPGLAGFRHF.

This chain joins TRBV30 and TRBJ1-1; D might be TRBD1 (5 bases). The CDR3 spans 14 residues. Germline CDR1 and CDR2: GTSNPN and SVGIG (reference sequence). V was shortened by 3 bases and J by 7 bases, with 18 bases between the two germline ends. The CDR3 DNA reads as TGTGCCTGGAGGGCCGGGACGGCGATCGGTGAAGCTTTCTTT. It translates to CAWRAGTAIGEAFF. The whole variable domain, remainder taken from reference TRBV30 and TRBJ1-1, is SQTIHQWPATLVQPVGSPLSLECTVEGTSNPNLYWYRQAAGRGLQLLFYSVGIGQISSEVPQNLSASRPQDRQFILSSKKLLLSDSGFYLCAWRAGTAIGEAFFGQGTRLTVV.